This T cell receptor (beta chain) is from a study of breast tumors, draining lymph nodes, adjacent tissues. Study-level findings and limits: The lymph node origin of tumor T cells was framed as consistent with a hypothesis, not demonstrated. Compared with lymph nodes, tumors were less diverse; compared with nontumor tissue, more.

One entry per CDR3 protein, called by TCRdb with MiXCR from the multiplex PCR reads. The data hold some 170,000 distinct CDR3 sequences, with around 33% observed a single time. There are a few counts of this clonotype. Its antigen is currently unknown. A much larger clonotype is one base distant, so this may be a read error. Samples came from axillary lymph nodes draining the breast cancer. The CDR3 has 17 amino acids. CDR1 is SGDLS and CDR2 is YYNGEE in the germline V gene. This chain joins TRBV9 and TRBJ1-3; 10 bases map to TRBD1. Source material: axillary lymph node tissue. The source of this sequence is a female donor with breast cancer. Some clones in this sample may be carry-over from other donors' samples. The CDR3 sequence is CASGVSTGTGAGNTIYF. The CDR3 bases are TGTGCCAGCGGCGTGTCTACCGGGACAGGGGCTGGAAACACCATATATTTT.